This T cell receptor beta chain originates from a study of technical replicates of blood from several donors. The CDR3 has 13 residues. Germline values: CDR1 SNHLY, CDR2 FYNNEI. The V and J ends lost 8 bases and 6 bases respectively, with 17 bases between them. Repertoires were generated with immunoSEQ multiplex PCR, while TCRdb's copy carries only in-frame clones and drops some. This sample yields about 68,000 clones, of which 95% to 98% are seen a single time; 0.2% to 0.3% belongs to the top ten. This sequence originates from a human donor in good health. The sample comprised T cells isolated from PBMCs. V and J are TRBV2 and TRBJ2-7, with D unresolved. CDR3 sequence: CASHYSENLEQYF. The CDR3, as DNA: TGTGCCAGCCATTACAGTGAAAACCTCGAGCAGTACTTC. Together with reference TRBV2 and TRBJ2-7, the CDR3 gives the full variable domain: EPEVTQTPSHQVTQMGQEVILRCVPISNHLYFYWYRQILGQKVEFLVSFYNNEISEKSEIFDDQFSVERPDGSNFTLKIRSTKLEDSAMYFCASHYSENLEQYFGPGTRLTVT.